The 14 T cell receptor beta chains below come from one sample, sequenced in a study of blood T cells in healthy people across ages. It was with a sample-barcoded 5' primer and a J-beta primer mix that a second PCR of roughly 6 to 12 cycles was run. One entry per CDR3 protein results from TCRdb running MiXCR on the 5' RACE reads. The sample shows roughly 900,000 distinct CDR3 sequences, approximately 49% of them seen only once. The material sequenced was blood. The receptors were gathered from a man aged 25-45 years in good health.

This clonotype was seen a few times. The chain couples TRBV12-3 or TRBV12-4 to TRBJ2-6; 10 nucleotides match TRBD2. This CDR3 has 13 residues. V shed 1 base, J shed 17 bases, and the junction held 5 bases outside the gene matches. CDR3 amino acids: CASSLDGLAGVTF. CDR3 sequence (DNA): TGTGCCAGCAGTTTAGATGGGCTAGCGGGGGTGACTTTC.

The chain is built from TRBV11-2 and TRBJ2-3, with D hard to call. This CDR3 has 13 amino acids. Germline values: CDR1 SGHAT, CDR2 FQNNGV. Deletions cut 2 bases from V and 14 bases from J, with 17 bases between. The chain's CDR3 is CASSLMRTRYAYF. DNA of the CDR3: TGTGCCAGCAGCTTAATGAGAACCAGATACGCGTATTTT.

V and J are TRBV7-3 and TRBJ1-6, with D maybe TRBD1 (6 bases). The germline CDR1 and CDR2 sequences are SGHTA and FQGTGA. CDR3 length: 14 residues. Trimming took off 1 base at V and 11 bases at J, with 12 bases between the two ends. The CDR3 bases are TGTGCCAGCAGCTTAAACCCGGGGGCAACACCCCTCCACTTT. Translated: CASSLNPGATPLHF. The full variable domain, its missing parts supplied by reference TRBV7-3 and TRBJ1-6, is GAGVSQTPSNKVTEKGKYVELRCDPISGHTALYWYRQSLGQGPEFLIYFQGTGAADDSGLPNDRFFAVRPEGSVSTLKIQRTERGDSAVYLCASSLNPGATPLHFGNGTRLTVT.

This chain joins TRBV27 and TRBJ1-1; no firm D call. The CDR3 sequence is 12 residues long. Germline CDR1 MNHEY, CDR2 SMNVEV (reference sequence). V shed 5 bases and J shed 3 bases, with 7 bases lying between them. The DNA of the CDR3 is TGTGCCAGCAGTGGTCGGTACACTGAAGCTTTCTTT. Encoded protein: CASSGRYTEAFF.

The chain is built from TRBV6-5 and TRBJ2-7; maybe TRBD2 (6 bases). Germline V gives CDR1 MNHEY, CDR2 SVGAGI. Trimming cost V 2 bases and J 4 bases, with 9 bases left between them. This CDR3 has 13 residues. CDR3 residues: CASSYDGGYEQYF. Here the CDR3 DNA reads TGTGCCAGCAGTTACGATGGAGGGTACGAGCAGTACTTC.

This sequence joins TRBV6-6 and TRBJ2-3, with TRBD2 identical over 7 bases. Germline V gene sequence: CDR1 MNHNY, CDR2 SVGAGI (reference sequence). After removal of 2 bases from V and 4 bases from J, the junction contained 3 bases not matched to a gene. The CDR3 runs 14 residues. CDR3 amino acids: CASSYGGDADTQYF. CDR3 nucleotide sequence: TGTGCCAGCAGTTACGGGGGGGACGCAGATACGCAGTATTTT.

The chain has TRBV5-1 and TRBJ2-2, with TRBD1 matching over 7 bases. Germline V gene data show CDR1 as SGHRS and CDR2 as YFSETQ. This CDR3 spans 15 amino acids. After removal of 4 bases from V and 1 base from J, the junction contained 4 bases not matched to a gene. CDR3 amino acids: CASSDRTGNTGELFF. As DNA, the CDR3 is TGCGCCAGCAGCGACCGGACAGGGAACACCGGGGAGCTGTTTTTT.

The table lists this clonotype with a few counts. J is TRBJ2-7 and V is TRBV6-5; no reliable D call. This CDR3 is built from 13 residues. V dropped 0 bases and J dropped 4 bases, with 7 bases sitting between them. The V gene's germline CDR1 is MNHEY and CDR2 SVGAGI. The DNA for the CDR3 is TGTGCCAGCAGTTACTCGCAAGCTTACGAGCAGTACTTC. This codes for CASSYSQAYEQYF.

The sample holds many counts of this clonotype. J is TRBJ2-1 and V is TRBV9, with 8 bases that match TRBD1. The CDR3 sequence is 15 residues long. From germline, CDR1 is SGDLS and CDR2 YYNGEE. J was trimmed by 5 bases and V by 0 bases; bases with no gene match: 4. The CDR3 DNA sequence: TGTGCCAGCAGCGTAGGGGGGACAGGAAACAATGAGCAGTTCTTC. This codes for CASSVGGTGNNEQFF.

V gene TRBV7-2 combines with J gene TRBJ2-3; D possibly corresponds to TRBD1 (5 bases). Germline V gene lookup returns CDR1 SGHTA and CDR2 FQGNSA. The CDR3 sequence is 15 residues long. V shed 2 bases and J shed 3 bases, with 12 bases lying between them. CDR3 region: CASSLRWGSTDTQYF. The CDR3 bases are TGTGCCAGCAGCTTAAGGTGGGGCTCTACAGATACGCAGTATTTT.

J is TRBJ1-2 and V is TRBV7-2; D possibly corresponds to TRBD1 (6 bases). V shed 5 bases and J shed 4 bases, with 20 bases lying between them. This CDR3 has 16 amino acids. In germline, CDR1 is SGHTA, CDR2 FQGNSA. Here the CDR3 reads CASSTRDTGGTYGYTF. The CDR3 DNA follows: TGTGCCAGCAGCACCCGGGACACCGGGGGTACCTATGGCTACACCTTC.

This clonotype was picked up a small number of times. The chain combines TRBV12-3 or TRBV12-4 with TRBJ1-6; D ambiguous. The V end lost 1 base, the J end lost 10 bases, and 11 bases lay between the germline ends. The CDR3 runs to 14 residues. The CDR3 reads CASSLGQETSPLHF. The CDR3 DNA sequence: TGTGCCAGCAGTTTAGGCCAGGAAACCTCACCCCTCCACTTT.

A few counts support this clonotype. The rearrangement links TRBV6-2 or TRBV6-3 to TRBJ2-3; 8 positions agree with TRBD1. Germline V lookup: CDR1 MNHEY, CDR2 SVGEGT. The CDR3 has 12 residues. J was trimmed by 8 bases and V by 9 bases; bases with no gene match: 7. The CDR3 sequence: CASGQGGVTQYF. The DNA of the CDR3 is TGTGCCAGTGGACAGGGCGGTGTTACGCAGTATTTT.

J is TRBJ1-1 and V is TRBV28; D call uncertain. The CDR3 has 14 residues. V gave up 5 bases and J gave up 0 bases, with 10 bases separating them. Germline-derived CDR1 and CDR2 are MDHEN and SYDVKM. The CDR3 spells CASSTSRLNTEAFF. CDR3 in DNA: TGTGCCAGCAGTACGTCCAGATTGAACACTGAAGCTTTCTTT.